This TCR beta chain was identified during a study of cytomegalovirus exposure and HLA in healthy donors. The primer mix had 60 Vbeta and 13 Jbeta primers. TCRdb keeps only in-frame clones here, not all; method: immunoSEQ multiplex PCR. This table holds roughly 160,000 clones, more than 60% found once. Losses at the gene ends were 0 bases for V and 2 bases for J; bases not matched to a gene: 6. Germline-derived CDR1 and CDR2 are KGHSH and LQKENI. This CDR3 has 16 amino acids. Concerning this clone itself: Its matching antigen is unknown.

General study results and limits: The authors later found TCR association rates varying by HLA locus, with DRB1 most and HLA-C fewest.

The chain couples TRBV18 to TRBJ2-7; 8 bases agree with TRBD2. What was sequenced was PBMCs. The TCR originated in a man in his forties in good health and CMV-seronegative. CDR3 loop: CASSPPGGGRTYEQYF. CDR3 in DNA: TGTGCCAGCTCACCACCGGGCGGGGGGCGAACCTACGAGCAGTACTTC. The full variable domain, rest sourced from reference TRBV18 and TRBJ2-7, is NAGVMQNPRHLVRRRGQEARLRCSPMKGHSHVYWYRQLPEEGLKFMVYLQKENIIDESGMPKERFSAEFPKEGPSILRIQQVVRGDSAAYFCASSPPGGGRTYEQYFGPGTRLTVT.